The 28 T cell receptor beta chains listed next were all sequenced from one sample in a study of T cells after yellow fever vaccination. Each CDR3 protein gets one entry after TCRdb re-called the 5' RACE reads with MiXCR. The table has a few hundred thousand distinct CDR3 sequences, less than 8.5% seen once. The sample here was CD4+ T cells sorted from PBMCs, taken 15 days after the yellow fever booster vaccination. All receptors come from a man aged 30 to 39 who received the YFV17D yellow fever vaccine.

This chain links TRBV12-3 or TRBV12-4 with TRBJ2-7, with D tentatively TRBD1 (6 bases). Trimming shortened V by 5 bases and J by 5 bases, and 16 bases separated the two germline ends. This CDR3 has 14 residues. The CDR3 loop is CASSRRRGADEQYF. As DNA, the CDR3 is TGTGCCAGCAGTCGACGCAGGGGTGCCGACGAGCAGTACTTC.

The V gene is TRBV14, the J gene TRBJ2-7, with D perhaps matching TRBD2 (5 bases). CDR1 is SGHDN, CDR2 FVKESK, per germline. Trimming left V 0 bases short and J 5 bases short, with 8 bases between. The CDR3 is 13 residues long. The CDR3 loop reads CASSQDLRDEQYF. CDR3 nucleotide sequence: TGTGCCAGCAGCCAAGATCTGAGGGACGAGCAGTACTTC.

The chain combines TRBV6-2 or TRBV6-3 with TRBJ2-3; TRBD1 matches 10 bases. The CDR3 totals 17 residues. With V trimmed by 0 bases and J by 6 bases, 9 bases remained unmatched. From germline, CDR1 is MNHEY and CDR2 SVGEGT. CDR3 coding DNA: TGTGCCAGCAGTTACTCGGGACAGGGGAGGGCAGGTGATACGCAGTATTTT. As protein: CASSYSGQGRAGDTQYF.

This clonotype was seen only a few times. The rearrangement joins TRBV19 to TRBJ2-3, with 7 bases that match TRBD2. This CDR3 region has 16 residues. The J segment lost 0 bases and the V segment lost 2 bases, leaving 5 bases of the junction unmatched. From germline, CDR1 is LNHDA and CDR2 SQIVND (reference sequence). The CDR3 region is CASSISGRRSTDTQYF. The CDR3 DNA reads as TGTGCCAGTAGTATATCCGGGAGGAGGAGCACAGATACGCAGTATTTT.

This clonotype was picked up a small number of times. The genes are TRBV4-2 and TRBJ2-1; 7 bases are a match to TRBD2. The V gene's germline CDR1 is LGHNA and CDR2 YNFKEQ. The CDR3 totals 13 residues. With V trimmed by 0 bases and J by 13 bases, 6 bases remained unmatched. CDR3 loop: CASSQDQGLIQFF. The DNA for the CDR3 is TGTGCCAGCAGCCAAGATCAGGGACTAATTCAGTTCTTC.

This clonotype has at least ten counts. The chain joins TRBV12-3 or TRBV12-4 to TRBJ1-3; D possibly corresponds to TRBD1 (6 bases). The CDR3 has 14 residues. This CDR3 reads CGVSRGSSGNTIYF. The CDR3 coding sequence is TGTGGGGTCTCCAGGGGCTCCTCTGGAAACACCATATATTTT.

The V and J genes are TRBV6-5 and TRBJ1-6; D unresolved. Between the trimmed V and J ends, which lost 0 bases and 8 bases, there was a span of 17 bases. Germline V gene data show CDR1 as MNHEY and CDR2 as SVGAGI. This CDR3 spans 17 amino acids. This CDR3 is CASSYSGSTLLHSPLHF. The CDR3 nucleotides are TGTGCCAGCAGTTACTCAGGATCCACGCTGCTTCATTCACCCCTCCACTTT.

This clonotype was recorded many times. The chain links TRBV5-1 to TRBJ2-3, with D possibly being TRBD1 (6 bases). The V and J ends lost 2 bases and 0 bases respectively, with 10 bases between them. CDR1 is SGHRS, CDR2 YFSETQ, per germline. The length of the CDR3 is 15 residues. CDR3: CASSFPGQSTDTQYF. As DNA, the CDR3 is TGCGCCAGCAGCTTCCCTGGACAGAGCACAGATACGCAGTATTTT.

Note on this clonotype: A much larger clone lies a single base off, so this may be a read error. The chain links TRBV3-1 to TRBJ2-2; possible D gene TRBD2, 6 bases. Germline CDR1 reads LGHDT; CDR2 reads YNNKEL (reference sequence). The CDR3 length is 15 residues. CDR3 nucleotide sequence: TGTGCCAGCAGCCAAGAGTTAGTAGATGGCGGGGAGCTGGTTTTT. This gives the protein CASSQELVDGGELVF.

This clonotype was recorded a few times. The CDR3 DNA reads as TGTGCCAGCAGCTCCCTCCCGAGCTCCTACAATGAGCAGTTCTTC. Amino acid sequence: CASSSLPSSYNEQFF. The rearrangement links TRBV7-3 to TRBJ2-1; unclear D gene. Germline V gene sequence: CDR1 SGHTA, CDR2 FQGTGA. The length of the CDR3 is 15 residues. With 4 bases removed from V and 0 bases from J, the gap between germline ends came to 10 bases.

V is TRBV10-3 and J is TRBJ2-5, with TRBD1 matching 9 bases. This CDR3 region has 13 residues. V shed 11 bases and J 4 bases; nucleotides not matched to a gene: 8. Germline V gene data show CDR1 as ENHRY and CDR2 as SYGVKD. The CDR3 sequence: CASRPGQGETQYF. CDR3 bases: TGTGCCTCCAGACCGGGACAGGGAGAGACCCAGTACTTC.

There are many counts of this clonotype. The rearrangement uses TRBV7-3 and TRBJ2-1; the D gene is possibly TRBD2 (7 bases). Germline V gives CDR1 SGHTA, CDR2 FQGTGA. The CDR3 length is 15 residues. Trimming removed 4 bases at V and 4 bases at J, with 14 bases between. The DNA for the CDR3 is TGTGCCAGCAGCTCAGAGGGGGGGGTATACAATGAGCAGTTCTTC. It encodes CASSSEGGVYNEQFF.

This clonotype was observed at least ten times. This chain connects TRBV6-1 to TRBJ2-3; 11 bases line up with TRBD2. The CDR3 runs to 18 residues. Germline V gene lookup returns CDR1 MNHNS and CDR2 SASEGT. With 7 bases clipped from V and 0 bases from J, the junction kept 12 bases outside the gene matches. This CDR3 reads CASIHPPLAGGSTDTQYF. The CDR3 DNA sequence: TGTGCCAGCATCCACCCCCCCCTAGCGGGAGGAAGCACAGATACGCAGTATTTT.

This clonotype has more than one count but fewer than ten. The DNA for the CDR3 is TGTGCCTGGAGCGACATTTCGCGGGAGGGAGGTAGCGGGGCCAAAAACATTCAGTACTTC. It encodes CAWSDISREGGSGAKNIQYF. V usage is TRBV30 and J usage is TRBJ2-4; 9 bases map to TRBD2. From germline, CDR1 is GTSNPN and CDR2 SVGIG (reference sequence). The ends lost 3 bases at V and 1 base at J; junction bases unmatched: 19. The CDR3 loop spans 20 amino acids.

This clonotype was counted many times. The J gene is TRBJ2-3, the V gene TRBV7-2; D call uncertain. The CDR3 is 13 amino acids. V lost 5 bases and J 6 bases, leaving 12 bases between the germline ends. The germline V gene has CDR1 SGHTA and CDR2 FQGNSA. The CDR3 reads CASSLTLRDTQYF. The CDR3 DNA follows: TGTGCCAGCAGCCTCACATTAAGGGATACGCAGTATTTT.

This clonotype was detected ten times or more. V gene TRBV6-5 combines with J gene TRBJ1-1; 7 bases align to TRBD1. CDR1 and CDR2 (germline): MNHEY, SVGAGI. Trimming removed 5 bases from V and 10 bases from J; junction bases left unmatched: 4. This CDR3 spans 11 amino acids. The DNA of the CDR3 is TGTGCCAGCAGTCGACAGGGCCGAGCTTTCTTT. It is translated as CASSRQGRAFF.

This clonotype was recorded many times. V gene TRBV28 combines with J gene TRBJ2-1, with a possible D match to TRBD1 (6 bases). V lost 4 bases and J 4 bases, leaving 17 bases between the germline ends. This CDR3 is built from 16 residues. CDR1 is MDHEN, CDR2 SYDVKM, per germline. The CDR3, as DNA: TGTGCCAGCAGTTCCTCGACAGGCCCTACTTACAATGAGCAGTTCTTC. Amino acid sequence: CASSSSTGPTYNEQFF.

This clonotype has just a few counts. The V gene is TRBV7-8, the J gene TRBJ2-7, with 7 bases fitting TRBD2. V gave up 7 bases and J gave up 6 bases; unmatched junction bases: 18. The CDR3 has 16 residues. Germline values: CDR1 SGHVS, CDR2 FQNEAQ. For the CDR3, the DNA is TGTGCCAGCACCCCCCCATGGGTTAGCGGGTACTTCGAGCAGTACTTC. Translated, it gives CASTPPWVSGYFEQYF.

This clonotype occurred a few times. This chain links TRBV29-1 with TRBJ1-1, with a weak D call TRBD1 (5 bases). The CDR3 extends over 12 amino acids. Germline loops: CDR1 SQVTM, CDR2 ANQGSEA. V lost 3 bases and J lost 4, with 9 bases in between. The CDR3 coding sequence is TGCAGCGTTGATTGGGGCCCCACTGAAGCTTTCTTT. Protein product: CSVDWGPTEAFF.

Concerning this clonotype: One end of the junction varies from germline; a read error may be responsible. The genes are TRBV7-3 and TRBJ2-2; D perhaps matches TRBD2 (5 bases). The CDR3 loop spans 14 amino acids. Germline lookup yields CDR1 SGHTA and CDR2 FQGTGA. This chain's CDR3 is CASRDPRRLGELSF. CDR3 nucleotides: TGTGCCAGCAGGGACCCTAGACGTCTTGGGGAGCTGTCTTTT. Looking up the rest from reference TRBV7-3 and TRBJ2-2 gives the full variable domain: GAGVSQTPSNKVTEKGKYVELRCDPISGHTALYWYRQSLGQGPEFLIYFQGTGAADDSGLPNDRFFAVRPEGSVSTLKIQRTERGDSAVYLCASRDPRRLGELSFGEGSRLTVL.

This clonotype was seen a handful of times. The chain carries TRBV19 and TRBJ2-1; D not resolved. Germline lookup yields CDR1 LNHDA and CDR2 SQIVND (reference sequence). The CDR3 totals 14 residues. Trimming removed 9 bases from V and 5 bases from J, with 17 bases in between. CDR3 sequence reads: CASTWTSRDNEQFF. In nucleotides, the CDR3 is TGTGCCAGCACCTGGACCTCACGGGACAATGAGCAGTTCTTC.

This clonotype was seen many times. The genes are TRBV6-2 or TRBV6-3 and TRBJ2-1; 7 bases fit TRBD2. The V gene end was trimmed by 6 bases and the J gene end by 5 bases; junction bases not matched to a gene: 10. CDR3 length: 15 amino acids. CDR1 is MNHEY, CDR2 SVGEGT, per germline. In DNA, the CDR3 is TGTGCCAGCAGGCCGGGGGGTAACTCTCACAATGAGCAGTTCTTC. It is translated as CASRPGGNSHNEQFF.

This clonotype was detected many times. The CDR3 protein is CASSLVSTDTQYF. The CDR3 DNA is TGTGCCAGCAGTTTGGTTAGCACAGATACGCAGTATTTT. The gene calls are TRBV27 and TRBJ2-3, with unresolved D. The CDR3 extends over 13 amino acids. V was cut by 3 bases and J by 0 bases, with 4 bases left in between. In germline, CDR1 is MNHEY, CDR2 SMNVEV (reference sequence).

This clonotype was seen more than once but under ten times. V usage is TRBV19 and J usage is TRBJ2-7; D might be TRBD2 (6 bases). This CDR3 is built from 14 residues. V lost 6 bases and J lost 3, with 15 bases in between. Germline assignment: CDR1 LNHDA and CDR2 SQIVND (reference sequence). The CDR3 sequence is CASSPAGLNYEQYF. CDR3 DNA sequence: TGTGCCAGTAGCCCTGCGGGATTAAACTACGAGCAGTACTTC.

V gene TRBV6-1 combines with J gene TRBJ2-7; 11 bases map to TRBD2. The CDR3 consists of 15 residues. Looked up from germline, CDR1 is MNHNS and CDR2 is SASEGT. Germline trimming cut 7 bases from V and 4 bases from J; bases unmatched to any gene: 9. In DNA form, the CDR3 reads TGTGCCAGCACCTACGGGACTAGCGGAGCATACGAGCAGTACTTC. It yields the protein CASTYGTSGAYEQYF.

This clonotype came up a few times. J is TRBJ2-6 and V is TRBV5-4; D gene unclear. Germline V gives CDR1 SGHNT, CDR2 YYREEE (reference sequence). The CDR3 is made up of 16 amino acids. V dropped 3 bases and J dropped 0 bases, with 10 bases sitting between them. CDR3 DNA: TGTGCCAGCAGCTCCTATTGGCCCTCTGGGGCCAACGTCCTGACTTTC. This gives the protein CASSSYWPSGANVLTF.

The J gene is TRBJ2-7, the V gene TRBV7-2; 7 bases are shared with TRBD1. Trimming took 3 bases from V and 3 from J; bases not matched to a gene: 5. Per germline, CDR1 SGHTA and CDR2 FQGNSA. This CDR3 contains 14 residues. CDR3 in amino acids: CASSFGTVSYEQYF. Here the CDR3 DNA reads TGTGCCAGCAGCTTCGGGACAGTGAGCTACGAGCAGTACTTC.

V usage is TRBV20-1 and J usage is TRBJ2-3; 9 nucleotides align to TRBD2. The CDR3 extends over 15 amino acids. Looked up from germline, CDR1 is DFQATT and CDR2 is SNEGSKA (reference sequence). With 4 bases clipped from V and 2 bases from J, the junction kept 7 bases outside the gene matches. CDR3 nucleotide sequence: TGCAGTGCTACCACCCTAGCGGGGTTCACAGATACGCAGTATTTT. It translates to CSATTLAGFTDTQYF.